This T cell receptor beta chain was documented in a study of T cells after yellow fever vaccination. Study findings and constraints: A minor fraction of clonotypes spanned both CD4 and CD8 compartments. A large majority of primary-vaccination clones showed up again after the booster (under 98% CD4, 88% CD8). Peaking on day 5 versus 15, the secondary response was faster but weaker.

This clonotype was counted between two and nine times. Its target is not known. This CDR3 has 13 residues. Trimming pared 4 bases from V and 4 bases from J, leaving 11 bases between. Germline V lookup: CDR1 SGHNT, CDR2 YYREEE (reference sequence). From the 5' RACE reads, TCRdb called clonotypes with MiXCR, one entry per CDR3 protein. Of 200,000 to 250,000 distinct CDR3 sequences in the sample, 6.9% were seen once. The clonotype was recovered from a man younger than 45 who received the YFV17D yellow fever vaccine. The material sequenced was CD4+ T cells sorted from PBMCs, taken 15 days after the yellow fever booster vaccination. The chain uses TRBV5-4 and TRBJ2-5, with a tentative D call TRBD2 (5 bases). As DNA, the CDR3 is TGTGCCAGCAGCACTAGTTACCGAGAGACCCAGTACTTC. Translating it yields CASSTSYRETQYF.